Below are 16 T cell receptor beta chains sequenced from a single sample in a study of T cells in women clearing cervical HPV infection. Sequencing was performed with immunoSEQ multiplex PCR; in TCRdb, only in-frame clones are kept and a portion is missing. The ten most abundant clones cover about a sixth of a sample with over 15,000 clones. The sequenced sample was blood buffy coat. All receptors come from a woman aged 18 to 75 with a cervical HPV16 infection that either progressed to CIN3+ or cleared (not recorded which).

Points on this clone: From the germline J gene comes the end of the CDR3, since the read stops 3 residues before it. The chain is built from TRBV10-1 and TRBJ2-1; 10 bases fit TRBD1. The CDR3 is made up of 19 amino acids. The germline V gene encodes CDR1 WNHNN and CDR2 SYGVQD (reference sequence). Trimming removed 7 bases from V and 0 bases from J; junction bases left unmatched: 15. CDR3 loop: CASTYRDRGFSSSYNEQFF. The covered CDR3 bases are TGCGCCAGCACCTACCGGGACAGGGGTTTTAGCAGCTCCTACAATGAG.

Details on this clone: The read comes to an end 3 residues before the CDR3 does, leaving the germline J gene to fill in the end. The V gene is TRBV2, the J gene TRBJ2-5; TRBD2 matches 10 bases. V shed 6 bases, J shed 4 bases, and the junction held 5 bases outside the gene matches. Germline V lookup: CDR1 SNHLY, CDR2 FYNNEI. The CDR3 runs 14 residues. The CDR3: CASRGTSAGETQYF. The CDR3 DNA, read in part, is TGTGCCAGCAGGGGGACTAGCGCAGGAGAGACC.

Concerning this clone: The read ends 3 residues shy of where the CDR3 ends; the end is completed using the germline J gene. The chain links TRBV7-6 to TRBJ2-3; 9 bases fit TRBD2. CDR1 SGHVS and CDR2 FNYEAQ come from the germline V gene. This CDR3 comprises 18 residues. CDR3 amino acids: CASSSAGGPAGLQETQYF. The DNA read from the CDR3 is TGTGCCAGCAGCTCGGCGGGGGGGCCTGCTGGTCTCCAAGAGACG.

Remarks on this clone: The read ends 3 residues early relative to the CDR3; the germline J gene fills the gap. This rearrangement joins TRBV20-1 to TRBJ1-5; TRBD1 matches at 8 bases. V shed 5 bases, J shed 2 bases, and the junction held 2 bases outside the gene matches. Germline lookup yields CDR1 DFQATT and CDR2 SNEGSKA (reference sequence). This CDR3 spans 13 amino acids. CDR3 residues: CSAVTGGNQPQHF. The DNA read from the CDR3 is TGCAGTGCTGTGACAGGGGGCAATCAGCCC.

Note on this clone: The CDR3 end lies 3 residues beyond the end of the read and is filled in from the germline J gene. The J gene is TRBJ2-2, the V gene TRBV7-8; a weak D match, TRBD2 (5 bases). The germline gives CDR1 SGHVS, CDR2 FQNEAQ. The CDR3 contains 17 residues. CDR3 DNA (partial): TGTGCCAGCAGCTTCCGGGGAAAGATTGCAACTAATGAAAAG. Its protein is CASSFRGKIATNEK. The CDR3, in full, reads CASSFRGKIATNEKLFF.

With respect to this clone: The read finishes 3 residues shy of the CDR3 end, and the germline J gene is used to complete it. V gene TRBV19 combines with J gene TRBJ1-4; 7 nucleotides line up with TRBD1. The CDR3 sequence is 15 residues long. Looked up from germline, CDR1 is LNHDA and CDR2 is SQIVND (reference sequence). The DNA read from the CDR3 is TGTGCCAGTAGTAGTTCGGGACAGTTTAATTCACCA. Amino acids: CASSSSGQFNSP. The full CDR3 sequence reads CASSSSGQFNSPLFF.

On this clone: Coverage ceases 3 residues before the CDR3 finishes, and the germline J gene fills in the end. The chain is built from TRBV20-1 and TRBJ2-3; tentatively, D is TRBD1 (6 bases). The V gene lost 4 bases and the J gene lost 0 bases, with 17 bases spanning the gap. The CDR3 consists of 16 residues. CDR1 and CDR2 from the germline V gene are DFQATT and SNEGSKA (reference sequence). The DNA read from the CDR3 is TGCAGTGCTATAAACTTGAGGACAGATAGCACAGATACG. It yields the protein CSAINLRTDSTDT. The CDR3 in full is CSAINLRTDSTDTQYF.

To note about this clone: The CDR3 end lies 3 residues beyond the end of the read and is filled in from the germline J gene. This chain connects TRBV20-1 to TRBJ2-2; 16 bases are shared with TRBD2. J was trimmed by 7 bases and V by 6 bases; bases with no gene match: 5. This CDR3 comprises 15 residues. The germline gives CDR1 DFQATT, CDR2 SNEGSKA (reference sequence). Partial CDR3 DNA: TGCAGTGCATCGGGACTAGCGGGGGGGTACGGGGAG. As protein: CSASGLAGGYGE. The CDR3 in full is CSASGLAGGYGELFF.

On this clone itself: Read sequence stops 3 residues before the CDR3 end, and the germline J gene provides the missing end. The genes are TRBV2 and TRBJ1-4; 12 positions match TRBD1. The germline V gene has CDR1 SNHLY and CDR2 FYNNEI. V lost 3 bases to trimming and J lost 8 bases; unmatched junction nucleotides: 13. This CDR3 spans 18 amino acids. The sequenced part of the CDR3 DNA is TGTGCCAGCAGTGATCCGAGCGGGGACAGGGGGCTGAAGGAAAAA. Translated: CASSDPSGDRGLKEK. The entire CDR3 protein is CASSDPSGDRGLKEKLFF. The variable domain in full, with the rest retrieved from reference TRBV2 and TRBJ1-4, is EPEVTQTPSHQVTQMGQEVILRCVPISNHLYFYWYRQILGQKVEFLVSFYNNEISEKSEIFDDQFSVERPDGSNFTLKIRSTKLEDSAMYFCASSDPSGDRGLKEKLFFGSGTQLSVL.

This clone shows up as medium-sized by frequency. A junction boundary mismatches the germline segment, possibly from a read error. The DNA read from the CDR3 is TGCGCCAGCAGCCAAGAGGTCGCAGGGGGCTGGGAGGGC. Translating gives CASSQEVAGGWEG. The whole CDR3 protein reads CASSQEVAGGWEGYTF. This chain links TRBV4-2 with TRBJ1-2; 8 bases line up with TRBD1. The read ends 3 residues before the CDR3 terminus; that terminus is restored from the germline J gene. There are 16 residues in the CDR3. The germline V gene has CDR1 LGHNA and CDR2 YNFKEQ.

Worth noting for this clone: The observed sequence ends 3 residues before the CDR3 terminus, with the missing tail filled in from the germline J gene. The genes are TRBV18 and TRBJ1-2; no reliable D call. Germline values: CDR1 KGHSH, CDR2 LQKENI. CDR3 length: 15 residues. Trimming took off 3 bases at V and 2 bases at J, with 13 bases between the two ends. CDR3 amino acids: CASSPSQEGNYGYTF. The covered CDR3 bases are TGTGCCAGCTCACCCAGCCAGGAAGGGAACTATGGC. Complete variable domain (other parts from reference TRBV18 and TRBJ1-2): NAGVMQNPRHLVRRRGQEARLRCSPMKGHSHVYWYRQLPEEGLKFMVYLQKENIIDESGMPKERFSAEFPKEGPSILRIQQVVRGDSAAYFCASSPSQEGNYGYTFGSGTRLTVV.

The CDR3 bases that were read are TGCAGTGCCCCCGGGACAGACTCCTACGAG. It yields the protein CSAPGTDSYE. The whole CDR3 protein reads CSAPGTDSYEQYF. The chain employs TRBV20-1 and TRBJ2-7; 7 bases align to TRBD1. The CDR3 end lies 3 residues beyond the end of the read and is filled in from the germline J gene. Germline V gene lookup returns CDR1 DFQATT and CDR2 SNEGSKA (reference sequence). V lost 6 bases and J lost 0; bases outside the gene matches: 5. This CDR3 has 13 amino acids.

As for this clone: The read ends 3 residues early relative to the CDR3; the germline J gene fills the gap. The gene calls are TRBV20-1 and TRBJ2-1, with 7 bases fitting TRBD2. The length of the CDR3 is 15 residues. Germline V gene lookup returns CDR1 DFQATT and CDR2 SNEGSKA (reference sequence). Trimming cost V 3 bases and J 5 bases; bases outside gene matches: 10. Incomplete CDR3 DNA: TGCAGTGCTAGGGGCGGAGCGGGGTATCACAATGAG. Protein: CSARGGAGYHNE. The whole CDR3 protein reads CSARGGAGYHNEQFF.

A note on this clone: The read finishes 3 residues shy of the CDR3 end, and the germline J gene is used to complete it. The rearrangement uses TRBV30 and TRBJ1-5, with D perhaps TRBD1 (6 bases). Trimming removed 0 bases at V and 7 bases at J, with 13 bases between. The CDR3 is made up of 14 amino acids. Germline lookup yields CDR1 GTSNPN and CDR2 SVGIG (reference sequence). The sequenced CDR3 bases are TGTGCCTGGAGTGTACACAGGGTGGGACAGCCC. Translated, it gives CAWSVHRVGQP. In full, the CDR3 reads CAWSVHRVGQPQHF. Full variable domain (missing parts from reference TRBV30 and TRBJ1-5): SQTIHQWPATLVQPVGSPLSLECTVEGTSNPNLYWYRQAAGRGLQLLFYSVGIGQISSEVPQNLSASRPQDRQFILSSKKLLLSDSGFYLCAWSVHRVGQPQHFGDGTRLSIL.

In regard to this clone: The read stops 3 residues short of the end of the CDR3; the missing end is completed from the germline J gene. The J gene is TRBJ1-1, the V gene TRBV19; TRBD1 matches 9 bases. The CDR3 runs to 13 residues. CDR1 is LNHDA and CDR2 is SQIVND in the germline V gene (reference sequence). The CDR3 loop reads CASSMGQGGKAFF. CDR3 bases read: TGTGCCAGTAGTATGGGACAGGGAGGGAAA.

Turning to this clone: The read gets to within 3 residues of the CDR3 end, and the germline J gene fills in the rest. The gene calls are TRBV5-6 and TRBJ2-5; D may be TRBD1 (5 bases). The CDR3 sequence is 14 residues long. CDR1 and CDR2 (germline): SGHDT, YYEEEE. The V and J ends lost 1 base and 2 bases respectively, with 9 bases between them. The CDR3 sequence is CASSLIGEQETQYF. The sequenced CDR3 bases are TGTGCCAGCAGCTTGATAGGGGAACAAGAGACC.